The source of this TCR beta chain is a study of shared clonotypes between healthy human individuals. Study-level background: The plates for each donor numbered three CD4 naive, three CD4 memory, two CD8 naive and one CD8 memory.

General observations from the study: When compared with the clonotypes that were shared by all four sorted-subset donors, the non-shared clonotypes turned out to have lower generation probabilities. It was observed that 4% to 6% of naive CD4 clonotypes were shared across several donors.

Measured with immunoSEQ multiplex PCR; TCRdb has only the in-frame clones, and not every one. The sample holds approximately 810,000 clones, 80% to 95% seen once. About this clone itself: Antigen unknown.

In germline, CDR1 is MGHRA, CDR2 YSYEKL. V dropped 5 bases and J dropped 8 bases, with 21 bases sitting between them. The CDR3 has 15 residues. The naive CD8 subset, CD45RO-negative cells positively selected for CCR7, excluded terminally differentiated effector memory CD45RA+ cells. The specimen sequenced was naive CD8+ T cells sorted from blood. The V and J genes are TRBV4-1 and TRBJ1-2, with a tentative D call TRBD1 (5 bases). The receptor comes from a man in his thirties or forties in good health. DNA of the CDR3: TGCGCCAGCAGCGAGAGTACAGGATCCAGGAGGGGCTACACCTTC. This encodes CASSESTGSRRGYTF.